This T cell receptor beta chain came from a study of cytomegalovirus exposure and HLA in healthy donors. Primers included in the PCR were 60 Vbeta and 13 Jbeta primers. Sequencing was performed with immunoSEQ multiplex PCR; in TCRdb, only in-frame clones are kept and a portion is missing. The sample lists about 120,000 clones, less than 80% occurring once. Sequenced material: PBMCs. This clonotype was obtained from a woman between 40 and 50 years old in good health and CMV-seropositive.

The CDR3 nucleotides read TGTGCCAGCAGTGGAGACAGGGGGTTTGAGGGCTACACCTTC. The encoded protein is CASSGDRGFEGYTF. The chain recombines TRBV6-1 with TRBJ1-2, with 9 positions matching TRBD1. In germline, CDR1 is MNHNS, CDR2 SASEGT. CDR3 length: 14 residues. V dropped 4 bases and J dropped 8; count of bases not matched to a gene: 8.